Presented here are 29 T cell receptor beta chains from one specimen sequenced in a study of vaccination and CD4 T cells after COVID-19. The antigens for these receptors are not known. Cultured CD4+ T cell DNA was sequenced using the Oncomine TCR Beta short-read assay. TCRdb fed the PCR reads into MiXCR, producing one record per CDR3 protein. The data show about 16,000 distinct CDR3 sequences, 35% to 45% seen once. Treatment defined: approximately nine-day PBMC culture with coronavirus spike peptide pools or control peptides (ViraFEST assay). This material consisted of CD4+ T cells from blood, cultured in vitro, taken before SARS-CoV-2 vaccination. Receptor source: a human donor who received a COVID-19 vaccine.

This clonotype has more than one count but fewer than ten. CDR3 loop: CASNPAGTSSYEQYF. CDR3 DNA sequence: TGTGCCAGCAATCCAGCCGGGACTTCGTCCTACGAGCAGTACTTC. The V gene is TRBV6-1, the J gene TRBJ2-7; D perhaps matches TRBD2 (6 bases). Germline V CDR1 and CDR2: MNHNS, SASEGT. The CDR3 length is 15 residues. Trimming cost V 7 bases and J 1 base, with 17 bases left between them.

This clonotype has a handful of counts. The chain couples TRBV5-6 to TRBJ2-5, with D hard to call. V shed 1 base and J shed 5 bases, with 9 bases lying between them. The CDR3 sequence is 13 residues long. Germline V CDR1 and CDR2: SGHDT, YYEEEE. The CDR3 nucleotides read TGTGCCAGCAGCTTGACGGGTCGGGAGACCCAGTACTTC. Protein sequence: CASSLTGRETQYF.

This rearrangement joins TRBV6-1 to TRBJ1-1, with a tentative D call TRBD1 (6 bases). CDR1 MNHNS and CDR2 SASEGT come from the germline V gene. There are 13 residues in the CDR3. Trimming pared 6 bases from V and 1 base from J, leaving 9 bases between. DNA of the CDR3: TGTGCCAGCAGCCAACAGGGGAACACTGAAGCTTTCTTT. This encodes CASSQQGNTEAFF.

The V call is TRBV20-1, the J call TRBJ2-3; 9 bases align to TRBD2. The CDR3 contains 17 residues. With 3 bases clipped from V and 0 bases from J, the junction kept 10 bases outside the gene matches. Germline lookup yields CDR1 DFQATT and CDR2 SNEGSKA (reference sequence). The CDR3: CSASPPERGESTDTQYF. CDR3 DNA: TGCAGTGCTAGCCCCCCCGAGCGGGGGGAAAGCACAGATACGCAGTATTTT.

The chain is built from TRBV28 and TRBJ2-1; D remains ambiguous. Trimming removed 4 bases at V and 5 bases at J, with 18 bases between. Germline V lookup: CDR1 MDHEN, CDR2 SYDVKM. The CDR3 is 16 residues long. CDR3: CASSSPVPPRNNEQFF. For the CDR3, the DNA is TGTGCCAGCAGTTCCCCGGTTCCTCCCCGAAACAATGAGCAGTTCTTC.

This sequence joins TRBV2 and TRBJ1-4, with a weak D call TRBD1 (5 bases). This CDR3 has 15 residues. CDR1 and CDR2 from the germline V gene are SNHLY and FYNNEI. V was clipped by 5 bases and J by 3 bases, with 13 bases between them. The CDR3 region has the DNA TGTGCCAGCAGTCCAGAAAGAGGGGCTAATGAAAAACTGTTTTTT. Protein sequence: CASSPERGANEKLFF.

The chain carries TRBV27 and TRBJ1-5; a possible D gene is TRBD1 (5 bases). This CDR3 is 15 amino acids long. Germline V gene lookup returns CDR1 MNHEY and CDR2 SMNVEV (reference sequence). V was cut by 6 bases and J by 6 bases, with 18 bases left in between. The CDR3, as DNA: TGTGCCAGCAGCTCCGCACGGAACGGGGGTCAGCCCCAGCATTTT. Encoded protein: CASSSARNGGQPQHF.

This clonotype occurred a few times. The V and J genes are TRBV24-1 and TRBJ1-2; tentatively, D is TRBD1 (5 bases). Germline CDR1 reads KGHDR; CDR2 reads SFDVKD. V gave up 1 base and J gave up 3 bases, with 8 bases separating them. The CDR3 is 14 residues long. The DNA for the CDR3 is TGTGCCACCAGTGATTTCGGCAGGGACTATGGCTACACCTTC. Amino acid sequence: CATSDFGRDYGYTF.

The gene calls are TRBV12-3 or TRBV12-4 and TRBJ1-2, with D unresolved. Deletions cut 7 bases from V and 4 bases from J, with 10 bases between. This CDR3 is 12 amino acids long. CDR3 nucleotides: TGTGCCAGCACCTTCGGGCCCTATGGCTACACCTTC. Translated, it gives CASTFGPYGYTF.

The gene calls are TRBV30 and TRBJ2-3; D is possibly TRBD1 (6 bases). The germline V gene has CDR1 GTSNPN and CDR2 SVGIG (reference sequence). Trimming took 3 bases from V and 0 from J, leaving 13 bases between them. CDR3 length: 15 amino acids. CDR3 amino acids: CAWSRQVTSTDTQYF. The CDR3 DNA is TGTGCCTGGAGCCGACAGGTTACGAGCACAGATACGCAGTATTTT.

The J gene is TRBJ2-2, the V gene TRBV27, with TRBD2 identical over 8 bases. V shed 3 bases and J 5 bases; nucleotides not matched to a gene: 8. CDR1 MNHEY and CDR2 SMNVEV come from the germline V gene (reference sequence). This CDR3 comprises 16 residues. CDR3 sequence reads: CASSFRRGARTGELFF. The CDR3 bases are TGTGCCAGCAGTTTCCGGCGGGGGGCCCGAACCGGGGAGCTGTTTTTT.

The chain couples TRBV7-6 to TRBJ2-7, with 9 bases fitting TRBD1. The germline CDR1 and CDR2 sequences are SGHVS and FNYEAQ. The CDR3 extends over 14 amino acids. V gave up 5 bases and J gave up 4 bases; unmatched junction bases: 6. The CDR3 DNA is TGTGCCAGCAGCGCGGGACAGGGAGGTTACGAGCAGTACTTC. This encodes CASSAGQGGYEQYF.

The V and J genes are TRBV5-1 and TRBJ2-5; possible D gene TRBD2, 5 bases. The V gene's germline CDR1 is SGHRS and CDR2 YFSETQ. The length of the CDR3 is 15 residues. Trimming stripped 0 bases from V and 2 bases from J, with 11 bases between. CDR3 sequence reads: CASSLETDYQETQYF. The CDR3 nucleotides are TGCGCCAGCAGCTTGGAAACAGACTATCAAGAGACCCAGTACTTC.

In nucleotides, the CDR3 is TGCAGTGCTGACCCGACCGGTTACGAGCAGTACTTC. It encodes CSADPTGYEQYF. The rearrangement links TRBV20-1 to TRBJ2-7; D unresolved. CDR3 length: 12 amino acids. Germline V gene sequence: CDR1 DFQATT, CDR2 SNEGSKA (reference sequence). V was shortened by 5 bases and J by 4 bases, with 12 bases between the two germline ends.

Of note for this clonotype: The junction shows a germline mismatch at one end, possibly a read error. The chain couples TRBV5-1 to TRBJ2-3; TRBD2 aligns across 12 bases. Germline-derived CDR1 and CDR2 are SGHRS and YFSETQ. The CDR3 is made up of 18 amino acids. CDR3 loop: CAGSLAPSGGARVDTQYF. In nucleotides, the CDR3 is TGCGCCGGCAGCTTGGCGCCTAGCGGGGGGGCCAGGGTAGATACGCAGTATTTT.

This clonotype has just a few counts. CDR3 coding DNA: TGTGCCAGCAGTTACTCGTTCCAGCGGGGGCAGTTGAATGAGCAGTTCTTC. Protein sequence: CASSYSFQRGQLNEQFF. V and J are TRBV6-5 and TRBJ2-1; 8 nucleotides match TRBD2. With V trimmed by 0 bases and J by 7 bases, 11 bases remained unmatched. This CDR3 is built from 17 residues. The germline V gene has CDR1 MNHEY and CDR2 SVGAGI.

This clonotype occurred a few times. This sequence joins TRBV15 and TRBJ2-5, with 8 bases aligning to TRBD1. V was pared by 4 bases and J by 4 bases, with 8 bases of the junction left unmatched. Germline CDR1 and CDR2: LNHNV and YYDKDF (reference sequence). This CDR3 comprises 15 residues. The CDR3 DNA sequence: TGTGCCACCAGCACCCTGGGACAGGTGGGAGAGACCCAGTACTTC. Amino acid sequence: CATSTLGQVGETQYF.

The sample holds a few counts of this clonotype. The rearrangement uses TRBV11-3 and TRBJ1-2; D gene unclear. V was trimmed by 10 bases and J by 4 bases, leaving 10 bases between them. The germline gives CDR1 SGHNT, CDR2 YENEEA. This CDR3 is built from 11 residues. The CDR3 DNA reads as TGTGCCACCTCACGGGGCTATGGCTACACCTTC. Its translation is CATSRGYGYTF. The whole variable domain, remainder taken from reference TRBV11-3 and TRBJ1-2, is EAGVVQSPRYKIIEKKQPVAFWCNPISGHNTLYWYLQNLGQGPELLIRYENEEAVDDSQLPKDRFSAERLKGVDSTLKIQPAELGDSAVYLCATSRGYGYTFGSGTRLTVV.

This rearrangement joins TRBV19 to TRBJ1-4, with 7 bases lining up with TRBD1. The CDR3 is 15 amino acids. Germline V gives CDR1 LNHDA, CDR2 SQIVND (reference sequence). V shed 3 bases, J shed 3 bases, and the junction held 4 bases outside the gene matches. The CDR3 nucleotides are TGTGCCAGTAGTATTACAGGGGACTCTAATGAAAAACTGTTTTTT. Amino acid sequence: CASSITGDSNEKLFF. The full variable domain, with the rest looked up from reference TRBV19 and TRBJ1-4, is DGGITQSPKYLFRKEGQNVTLSCEQNLNHDAMYWYRQDPGQGLRLIYYSQIVNDFQKGDIAEGYSVSREKKESFPLTVTSAQKNPTAFYLCASSITGDSNEKLFFGSGTQLSVL.

The CDR3 is CASSLSWLGQETQYF. CDR3 nucleotide sequence: TGTGCCAGCAGTTTATCGTGGTTGGGCCAAGAGACCCAGTACTTC. The V call is TRBV27, the J call TRBJ2-5; D call uncertain. Germline V gene sequence: CDR1 MNHEY, CDR2 SMNVEV (reference sequence). There are 15 residues in the CDR3. The V end lost 0 bases, the J end lost 1 base, and 9 bases lay between the germline ends.

This clonotype was seen a few times. J is TRBJ1-1 and V is TRBV20-1; D remains unclear. CDR3 length: 13 amino acids. Trimming took off 3 bases at V and 1 base at J, with 9 bases between the two ends. Per germline, CDR1 DFQATT and CDR2 SNEGSKA (reference sequence). Here the CDR3 DNA reads TGCAGTGCTAGCCTGGGAGCGAACACTGAAGCTTTCTTT. This encodes CSASLGANTEAFF.

The CDR3: CASSPRTANTEAFF. CDR3 DNA sequence: TGCGCCAGCAGCCCCAGGACAGCGAACACTGAAGCTTTCTTT. The V and J genes are TRBV5-1 and TRBJ1-1, with TRBD1 as a possible D gene (6 bases). The length of the CDR3 is 14 residues. Trimming removed 4 bases at V and 1 base at J, with 11 bases between. From germline, CDR1 is SGHRS and CDR2 YFSETQ. The full variable domain, completed using reference TRBV5-1 and TRBJ1-1, is KAGVTQTPRYLIKTRGQQVTLSCSPISGHRSVSWYQQTPGQGLQFLFEYFSETQRNKGNFPGRFSGRQFSNSRSEMNVSTLELGDSALYLCASSPRTANTEAFFGQGTRLTVV.

This clonotype was picked up a small number of times. V is TRBV15 and J is TRBJ1-1; a possible D gene is TRBD1 (5 bases). CDR1 and CDR2 from the germline V gene are LNHNV and YYDKDF (reference sequence). This CDR3 has 13 residues. V shed 3 bases and J shed 6 bases, with 11 bases lying between them. DNA for the CDR3: TGTGCCACCAGCAGCTTTGACAGAGCTGAAGCTTTCTTT. Translation: CATSSFDRAEAFF.

V is TRBV6-1 and J is TRBJ2-3; 11 bases are shared with TRBD2. J was trimmed by 1 base and V by 4 bases; bases with no gene match: 4. The CDR3 spans 16 residues. The germline V gene has CDR1 MNHNS and CDR2 SASEGT. CDR3 DNA: TGTGCCAGCAGTGCGCCGGGACTAGCGGGCACAGATACGCAGTATTTT. Its translation: CASSAPGLAGTDTQYF.

This clonotype was seen only a few times. The gene calls are TRBV7-3 and TRBJ1-6; maybe TRBD1 (5 bases). V dropped 1 base and J dropped 7 bases, with 11 bases sitting between them. The CDR3 has 15 residues. The germline CDR1 and CDR2 sequences are SGHTA and FQGTGA. CDR3 bases: TGTGCCAGCAGCTTAAACCCAGGGATGAATTCACCCCTCCACTTT. Translated: CASSLNPGMNSPLHF.

The V call is TRBV7-2, the J call TRBJ2-3; perhaps TRBD1 as D (6 bases). CDR3 length: 14 amino acids. CDR1 is SGHTA, CDR2 FQGNSA, per germline. The V gene lost 5 bases and the J gene lost 3 bases, with 12 bases spanning the gap. In nucleotides, the CDR3 is TGTGCCAGCAGCCGGGACACTCCTACAGATACGCAGTATTTT. Its translation: CASSRDTPTDTQYF.

This clonotype is labeled as medium-sized (0.01 to 0.1%). The CDR3 DNA reads as TGTGCCAGCAGTCCTAGCTTAGGGCCCCAGCATTTT. Encoded protein: CASSPSLGPQHF. The chain links TRBV2 to TRBJ1-5, with unresolved D. V lost 5 bases and J lost 9, with 11 bases in between. Looked up from germline, CDR1 is SNHLY and CDR2 is FYNNEI. This CDR3 is 12 amino acids long.

About this clonotype itself: At one boundary the junction diverges from the germline segment, which might be a read error. The chain combines TRBV7-3 with TRBJ2-6, with 7 bases lining up with TRBD1. The germline V gene encodes CDR1 SGHTA and CDR2 FQGTGA. The CDR3 covers 16 residues. CDR3 in amino acids: CTSSLTGTSGANVLTF. Here the CDR3 DNA reads TGTACCAGCAGCTTGACAGGGACCTCTGGGGCCAACGTCCTGACTTTC.

This clonotype was seen more than once but under ten times. V gene TRBV20-1 combines with J gene TRBJ1-2; 8 positions match TRBD1. The V and J ends lost 0 bases and 8 bases, in that order; junction bases with no gene match: 5. The CDR3 extends over 13 amino acids. Germline V gene data show CDR1 as DFQATT and CDR2 as SNEGSKA (reference sequence). The CDR3 DNA is TGCAGTGCTAGAGATCAGGGGGCAGGGGGCTACACCTTC. Protein: CSARDQGAGGYTF.